This T cell receptor beta chain is drawn from a study of T cells after yellow fever vaccination. At least ten counts were recorded for this clonotype. Antigen unknown. Study outcomes and limitations: Though it reached lower strength, the secondary response hit its peak faster, day 5 versus 15.

V was pared by 4 bases and J by 0 bases, with 14 bases between. Germline loops: CDR1 SGHRS, CDR2 YFSETQ. The CDR3 runs 15 residues. Using its own MiXCR run on the 5' RACE reads, TCRdb lists one record per CDR3 protein. The sample has 250,000 to 350,000 distinct CDR3 sequences, 6.8% seen once. The chain couples TRBV5-1 to TRBJ2-7, with D perhaps TRBD2 (7 bases). The source is a man between 18 and 35 years old who received the YFV17D yellow fever vaccine. The sequencing used PBMCs, collected 35 to 50 days after the first yellow fever vaccination. CDR3 nucleotides: TGCGCCAGCAGCGGGGGGGCAGGGATCTCCTACGAGCAGTACTTC. Protein sequence: CASSGGAGISYEQYF. Based on the CDR3 plus reference TRBV5-1 and TRBJ2-7, the full variable domain is KAGVTQTPRYLIKTRGQQVTLSCSPISGHRSVSWYQQTPGQGLQFLFEYFSETQRNKGNFPGRFSGRQFSNSRSEMNVSTLELGDSALYLCASSGGAGISYEQYFGPGTRLTVT.